This TCR beta chain was sequenced in a study of cytomegalovirus exposure and HLA in healthy donors. Study overall: Approximately 180 million T cells yielded around 100 million unique TCR beta sequences, as an earlier analysis found.

The PCR was carried out with 60 Vbeta primers and 13 Jbeta primers. Libraries were prepared by immunoSEQ multiplex PCR; TCRdb keeps only in-frame clonotypes and omits some of them. The sample yields about 150,000 clones, 70% to 90% seen once. Regarding the study as a whole: Roughly uniform depth of sequencing across donors was assumed in presence/absence analyses. In a later analysis, V- and J-gene trimming of beta chains associated with a DCLRE1C missense variant, replicated independently.

V lost 5 bases to trimming and J lost 9 bases, with 17 bases between them. The CDR3 runs to 13 residues. Germline loops: CDR1 SGHAT, CDR2 FQNNGV. In the case of this clone: Its matching antigen is unknown.

The TCR was taken from a man aged 40-49 years in good health and CMV-seronegative. Sequencing was performed on PBMCs. J is TRBJ2-7 and V is TRBV11-2; D gene uncertain. CDR3 residues: CASSPLGPGGQYF. The CDR3, as DNA: TGTGCCAGCAGCCCTCTGGGCCCAGGTGGGCAGTACTTC.